The sequence of this TCR beta chain was determined in a study of memory CD4+ T cells and cytomegalovirus serostatus. The overall study: Donors were healthy Belgian adults, 10 or so CMV seropositive and about two dozen seronegative. General study points: Each of approximately 70 CMV-associated TCRbeta sequences occurred in one to five individuals.

In the authors' methods: After removing out-of-frame reads, 2 million to 2.5 million distinct TCRbeta sequences remained. Sequencing was performed with immunoSEQ multiplex PCR; in TCRdb, only in-frame clones are kept and a portion is missing. That table gives V, J and clone size, and the DNA gave D and trimming. The data hold 50,000 to 70,000 clones, with roughly four fifths observed a single time. The sort gate was single viable CD3+CD4+CD8-CD45RO+ cells for memory CD4+ T cells. This CDR3 has 11 amino acids. Between the trimmed V and J ends, which lost 4 bases and 4 bases, there was a span of 6 bases. Germline CDR1 is SGHDT and CDR2 is YYEEEE. About this clone: Its antigen remains unidentified.

This TCR was recovered from an adult in good health and CMV-seronegative. Sequenced input: memory CD4+ T cells from blood. The gene calls are TRBV5-6 and TRBJ2-7; no firm D call. In DNA form, the CDR3 reads TGTGCCAGCAGCGCGGAGTACGAGCAGTACTTC. Protein product: CASSAEYEQYF.